This entry lists 2 T cell receptor beta chains sequenced from one sample in a study of T cell changes during pregnancy in multiple sclerosis. The protocol was immunoSEQ multiplex PCR, while the TCRdb copy is restricted to in-frame clones and leaves out a portion. The data hold about 120,000 clones, with approximately 93% observed a single time. The sequences come from peripheral blood, collected before pregnancy. The receptors were sampled from a female donor with multiple sclerosis, enrolled in a pregnancy study.

The V gene is TRBV5-1, the J gene TRBJ2-1; D is possibly TRBD2 (6 bases). This CDR3 is 16 amino acids long. V lost 6 bases, J lost 5 bases, and 21 bases lay in between. Germline values: CDR1 SGHRS, CDR2 YFSETQ. This CDR3 is CASTPFPGVLNNEQFF. The CDR3 DNA is TGCGCCAGCACCCCGTTTCCGGGAGTGTTAAACAATGAGCAGTTCTTC.

The V call is TRBV6-1, the J call TRBJ2-7, with 9 bases lining up with TRBD1. The CDR3 runs to 15 residues. Germline CDR1 and CDR2: MNHNS and SASEGT. With V trimmed by 6 bases and J by 1 base, 7 bases remained unmatched. The CDR3 sequence: CASRGDRAWSYEQYF. The CDR3 DNA reads TGTGCCAGCAGAGGGGACAGGGCGTGGTCCTACGAGCAGTACTTC.